The 27 T cell receptor beta chains below were found in one sample sequenced in a study of shared clonotypes between healthy human individuals. Only in-frame clones appear in the TCRdb table, and some are missing; sequencing was by immunoSEQ multiplex PCR. The data contain hundreds of thousands of clones, approximately 79% of them singletons. Sequencing was done on a sample of memory CD4+ T cells sorted from blood. Subset noted: CD45RA-negative fraction. These receptors came from a woman in her 30s in good health.

The rearrangement joins TRBV5-4 to TRBJ2-1, with TRBD1 as a possible D gene (5 bases). Trimming took off 0 bases at V and 6 bases at J, with 7 bases between the two ends. The CDR3 sequence is 13 residues long. Germline lookup yields CDR1 SGHNT and CDR2 YYREEE (reference sequence). The CDR3 nucleotides read TGTGCCAGCAGCTTGGTAGGGGCCAATGAGCAGTTCTTC. It yields the protein CASSLVGANEQFF.

The CDR3 DNA reads as TGTGCCAGCAGTGTCCAGGGTAGTATGAACATTCAGTACTTC. This translates into CASSVQGSMNIQYF. The rearrangement uses TRBV2 and TRBJ2-4; maybe TRBD1 (5 bases). V lost 4 bases to trimming and J lost 7 bases, with 14 bases between them. CDR1 and CDR2 (germline): SNHLY, FYNNEI. The CDR3 spans 14 residues.

This rearrangement joins TRBV5-1 to TRBJ1-1, with D uncertain. The germline V gene has CDR1 SGHRS and CDR2 YFSETQ. This CDR3 contains 16 residues. V lost 0 bases and J 0 bases, leaving 12 bases between the germline ends. DNA of the CDR3: TGCGCCAGCAGCTTGGGACTCGGGCCGCTGAACACTGAAGCTTTCTTT. Its protein product is CASSLGLGPLNTEAFF.

This clone showed up just a few times. This chain joins TRBV19 and TRBJ1-2, with D possibly matching TRBD1 (6 bases). This CDR3 has 14 residues. Germline loops: CDR1 LNHDA, CDR2 SQIVND (reference sequence). Trimming shortened V by 3 bases and J by 5 bases, and 13 bases separated the two germline ends. CDR3 sequence: CASSIGAGTYGYTF. The DNA of the CDR3 is TGTGCCAGTAGTATTGGGGCAGGGACATATGGCTACACCTTC.

In this sample, this clone turned up a few times. V gene TRBV29-1 combines with J gene TRBJ1-2; 8 bases map to TRBD1. Germline assignment: CDR1 SQVTM and CDR2 ANQGSEA. V shed 4 bases, J shed 5 bases, and the junction held 3 bases outside the gene matches. CDR3 size: 12 residues. CDR3 region: CSVARQGYGYTF. Written as DNA, the CDR3 is TGCAGCGTTGCGCGACAGGGGTATGGCTACACCTTC.

The rearrangement joins TRBV7-9 to TRBJ2-7; 9 nucleotides match TRBD2. The germline V gene encodes CDR1 SEHNR and CDR2 FQNEAQ (reference sequence). This CDR3 is built from 15 residues. V was pared by 1 base and J by 7 bases, with 8 bases of the junction left unmatched. The CDR3 protein is CASSLESGRKEEQYF. The CDR3 DNA sequence: TGTGCCAGCAGCTTAGAAAGCGGGAGGAAAGAAGAGCAGTACTTC.

The rearrangement uses TRBV29-1 and TRBJ2-5, with D possibly matching TRBD2 (5 bases). The germline V gene has CDR1 SQVTM and CDR2 ANQGSEA. This CDR3 has 14 amino acids. The V and J ends lost 7 bases and 4 bases respectively, with 19 bases between them. CDR3 sequence reads: CSAGMSGIRETQYF. The CDR3 DNA follows: TGCAGCGCTGGAATGTCGGGGATCAGAGAGACCCAGTACTTC. Using reference TRBV29-1 and TRBJ2-5 for the parts outside the CDR3, the full variable domain is SAVISQKPSRDICQRGTSLTIQCQVDSQVTMMFWYRQQPGQSLTLIATANQGSEATYESGFVIDKFPISRPNLTFSTLTVSNMSPEDSSIYLCSAGMSGIRETQYFGPGTRLLVL.

V gene TRBV5-4 combines with J gene TRBJ2-3, with D maybe TRBD1 (5 bases). Trimming took off 1 base at V and 2 bases at J, with 11 bases between the two ends. CDR3 length: 15 residues. CDR1 is SGHNT and CDR2 is YYREEE in the germline V gene (reference sequence). CDR3 coding DNA: TGTGCCAGCAGCTTGTTAGGGGTTTCCACAGATACGCAGTATTTT. It specifies CASSLLGVSTDTQYF.

The chain has TRBV7-8 and TRBJ2-1; D is uncertain. There are 15 residues in the CDR3. Germline V gene sequence: CDR1 SGHVS, CDR2 FQNEAQ. Between the trimmed V and J ends, which lost 2 bases and 0 bases, there was a span of 8 bases. DNA of the CDR3: TGTGCCAGCAGCTTATGGCGGAGCTCCTACAATGAGCAGTTCTTC. Translating gives CASSLWRSSYNEQFF. The whole variable domain, remainder taken from reference TRBV7-8 and TRBJ2-1, is GAGVSQSPRYKVAKRGQDVALRCDPISGHVSLFWYQQALGQGPEFLTYFQNEAQLDKSGLPSDRFFAERPEGSVSTLKIQRTQQEDSAVYLCASSLWRSSYNEQFFGPGTRLTVL.

This sequence joins TRBV20-1 and TRBJ2-7; unclear D gene. V was trimmed by 3 bases and J by 3 bases, leaving 6 bases between them. From germline, CDR1 is DFQATT and CDR2 SNEGSKA (reference sequence). This CDR3 region has 11 residues. CDR3: CSASVDYEQYF. DNA for the CDR3: TGCAGTGCTAGCGTGGACTACGAGCAGTACTTC.

Comments on this clone: Other DNA sequences in the same sample also yield this CDR3. The chain couples TRBV18 to TRBJ1-1; 9 bases map to TRBD1. After removal of 3 bases from V and 3 bases from J, the junction contained 2 bases not matched to a gene. The CDR3 loop spans 14 amino acids. CDR1 and CDR2 from the germline V gene are KGHSH and LQKENI. This CDR3 reads CASSPRQGDTEAFF. Written as DNA, the CDR3 is TGTGCCAGCTCACCCCGACAGGGGGACACTGAAGCTTTCTTT.

The rearrangement uses TRBV7-8 and TRBJ2-5; D remains unclear. The germline V gene has CDR1 SGHVS and CDR2 FQNEAQ. The CDR3 spans 13 residues. V was clipped by 4 bases and J by 4 bases, with 10 bases between them. The CDR3 DNA follows: TGTGCCAGCAGCTCCCAGTTAGGAGAGACCCAGTACTTC. Its translation is CASSSQLGETQYF.

This clone is a singleton in its sample. J is TRBJ1-1 and V is TRBV2; D not resolved. The germline gives CDR1 SNHLY, CDR2 FYNNEI. This CDR3 has 13 amino acids. The V and J ends lost 5 bases and 5 bases respectively, with 12 bases between them. CDR3 residues: CASSTKLGTEAFF. DNA for the CDR3: TGTGCCAGCAGTACCAAATTAGGGACTGAAGCTTTCTTT.

The chain couples TRBV28 to TRBJ1-3, with D perhaps TRBD1 (5 bases). The CDR3 loop spans 15 amino acids. V was clipped by 8 bases and J by 0 bases, with 14 bases between them. From germline, CDR1 is MDHEN and CDR2 SYDVKM. The CDR3 is CASGRGINSGNTIYF. As DNA, the CDR3 is TGTGCCAGCGGACGGGGGATAAACTCTGGAAACACCATATATTTT.

The V gene is TRBV7-6, the J gene TRBJ2-3; 11 bases match TRBD2. The germline CDR1 and CDR2 sequences are SGHVS and FNYEAQ. Trimming cost V 3 bases and J 5 bases; bases outside gene matches: 7. This CDR3 spans 16 amino acids. The CDR3: CASSFAGTSGLDTQYF. In DNA, the CDR3 is TGTGCCAGCAGCTTCGCCGGGACTAGCGGTCTAGATACGCAGTATTTT. The full variable domain, completed using reference TRBV7-6 and TRBJ2-3, is GAGVSQSPRYKVTKRGQDVALRCDPISGHVSLYWYRQALGQGPEFLTYFNYEAQQDKSGLPNDRFSAERPEGSISTLTIQRTEQRDSAMYRCASSFAGTSGLDTQYFGPGTRLTVL.

The chain employs TRBV4-1 and TRBJ2-2, with 13 bases lining up with TRBD2. V was clipped by 1 base and J by 4 bases; unmatched bases: 9. CDR3 length: 19 residues. Germline V gives CDR1 MGHRA, CDR2 YSYEKL. The CDR3 bases are TGCGCCAGCAGCCAAGCCGGACTAGCGGGAGTAGGAAGCACCGGGGAGCTGTTTTTT. The encoded protein is CASSQAGLAGVGSTGELFF.

This clone was seen just once. The gene calls are TRBV11-3 and TRBJ1-1; D gene ambiguous. The V gene lost 1 base and the J gene lost 3 bases, with 6 bases spanning the gap. Germline V gives CDR1 SGHNT, CDR2 YENEEA. The CDR3 spans 13 residues. CDR3 sequence: CASSLGRYTEAFF. The CDR3 nucleotides read TGTGCCAGCAGCTTAGGCCGTTACACTGAAGCTTTCTTT.

The chain employs TRBV11-2 and TRBJ2-5, with 10 bases that match TRBD1. The ends lost 5 bases at V and 7 bases at J; junction bases unmatched: 7. Germline V gene sequence: CDR1 SGHAT, CDR2 FQNNGV. The CDR3 spans 14 residues. The CDR3 region is CASSPGTGEGTQYF. CDR3 DNA sequence: TGTGCCAGCAGCCCCGGGACAGGGGAGGGGACCCAGTACTTC.

This chain uses TRBV28 with TRBJ1-5, with a possible D match to TRBD1 (6 bases). V was pared by 7 bases and J by 6 bases, with 10 bases between. The germline CDR1 and CDR2 sequences are MDHEN and SYDVKM. CDR3 size: 12 residues. The CDR3, as DNA: TGTGCCAGCAATACCAGGGGTCAGCCCCAGCATTTT. Translating it yields CASNTRGQPQHF.

V is TRBV27 and J is TRBJ2-1; maybe TRBD2 (6 bases). The ends were cut back, 6 bases at V and 6 bases at J, with 15 bases in the middle. This CDR3 has 14 amino acids. Germline assignment: CDR1 MNHEY and CDR2 SMNVEV (reference sequence). DNA of the CDR3: TGTGCCAGCAGAGGAGGGAGCTCGGGCAATGAGCAGTTCTTC. Protein product: CASRGGSSGNEQFF.

This clone was observed a single time. The chain couples TRBV19 to TRBJ1-1; unclear D gene. From germline, CDR1 is LNHDA and CDR2 SQIVND (reference sequence). The CDR3 contains 15 residues. V lost 3 bases, J lost 0 bases, and 11 bases lay in between. CDR3 DNA: TGTGCCAGTAGTATTGAAGTCAGACTGAACACTGAAGCTTTCTTT. Amino acid sequence: CASSIEVRLNTEAFF.

The rearrangement uses TRBV27 and TRBJ1-5; D is uncertain. The CDR3 consists of 15 residues. Per germline, CDR1 MNHEY and CDR2 SMNVEV (reference sequence). V lost 0 bases to trimming and J lost 3 bases, with 9 bases between them. CDR3 DNA sequence: TGTGCCAGCAGTTTATCACGGCAGGACAATCAGCCCCAGCATTTT. Residues: CASSLSRQDNQPQHF.

The sample holds one count of this clone. The genes are TRBV2 and TRBJ1-5; D gene ambiguous. The CDR3 spans 13 residues. From germline, CDR1 is SNHLY and CDR2 FYNNEI. V was shortened by 6 bases and J by 2 bases, with 8 bases between the two germline ends. CDR3 region: CASRDEGNQPQHF. The CDR3 DNA is TGTGCCAGCAGGGATGAGGGCAATCAGCCCCAGCATTTT.

The chain's CDR3 is CASSLFGGPNTEAFF. DNA for the CDR3: TGTGCCAGCAGTTTATTCGGCGGACCGAACACTGAAGCTTTCTTT. V usage is TRBV28 and J usage is TRBJ1-1; D remains unclear. The CDR3 covers 15 residues. Between the trimmed V and J ends, which lost 1 base and 1 base, there was a span of 10 bases. The germline gives CDR1 MDHEN, CDR2 SYDVKM.

The chain couples TRBV28 to TRBJ2-5, with TRBD2 identical over 9 bases. CDR3 length: 15 amino acids. The germline gives CDR1 MDHEN, CDR2 SYDVKM. V lost 3 bases and J lost 3; bases outside the gene matches: 5. The CDR3 coding sequence is TGTGCCAGCAGTTTGGCTAGCGGGGCAAAAGAGACCCAGTACTTC. Translating it yields CASSLASGAKETQYF.

This clone was seen only a few times. The V and J genes are TRBV7-2 and TRBJ1-3; D is ambiguous. Trimming shortened V by 1 base and J by 0 bases, and 10 bases separated the two germline ends. CDR3 length: 16 amino acids. The germline gives CDR1 SGHTA, CDR2 FQGNSA. CDR3 DNA: TGTGCCAGCAGCTTAGACGGCGGGAGCTCTGGAAACACCATATATTTT. As protein: CASSLDGGSSGNTIYF.

The chain employs TRBV9 and TRBJ1-1, with D tentatively TRBD1 (6 bases). Germline V gene data show CDR1 as SGDLS and CDR2 as YYNGEE. Trimming shortened V by 3 bases and J by 2 bases, and 14 bases separated the two germline ends. CDR3 size: 15 residues. The CDR3 region has the DNA TGTGCCAGCAGCGAAGAACAGGGACTAAACACTGAAGCTTTCTTT. Its protein is CASSEEQGLNTEAFF.